One and the same sample provided the 22 T cell receptor beta chains below, sequenced in a study of T cells after yellow fever vaccination. TCRdb ran MiXCR on the 5' RACE reads and lists one entry per CDR3 protein. The sample consists of about 110,000 distinct CDR3 sequences, 8.4% of them appearing once. The sequenced sample was CD8+ T cells sorted from PBMCs, obtained 45 days after the yellow fever booster vaccination. These receptors were obtained from a man aged 30 to 39 who received the YFV17D yellow fever vaccine.

The chain uses TRBV28 and TRBJ1-4; the D is unclear. V was clipped by 6 bases and J by 3 bases, with 11 bases between them. CDR1 and CDR2 from the germline V gene are MDHEN and SYDVKM. CDR3 length: 14 residues. CDR3 nucleotide sequence: TGTGCCAGCAGCTACCGAGAGGCTAATGAAAAACTGTTTTTT. Amino acid sequence: CASSYREANEKLFF.

A note on this clonotype: A much larger clone is a single base away; this may be a read error. This rearrangement joins TRBV7-9 to TRBJ2-5; D gene ambiguous. Trimming removed 5 bases from V and 4 bases from J, with 11 bases in between. The CDR3 length is 13 residues. Germline CDR1 SEHNR, CDR2 FQNEAQ (reference sequence). In nucleotides, the CDR3 is TGTGCCAGCAGCCTCGAGACCCGAGAGACCCAGTACTTC. Amino acid sequence: CASSLETRETQYF.

This clonotype appeared many times. The J gene is TRBJ2-1, the V gene TRBV20-1; no clear D gene. CDR3 length: 15 amino acids. V was pared by 1 base and J by 2 bases, with 12 bases between. From germline, CDR1 is DFQATT and CDR2 SNEGSKA (reference sequence). CDR3 DNA sequence: TGCAGTGCTAGAGTCGAGCGTCTGACCTACAATGAGCAGTTCTTC. Residues: CSARVERLTYNEQFF.

This clonotype turned up a few times. The rearrangement joins TRBV11-2 to TRBJ1-2; D remains ambiguous. The CDR3 is 12 residues long. Per germline, CDR1 SGHAT and CDR2 FQNNGV. V dropped 8 bases and J dropped 4 bases, with 11 bases sitting between them. Here the CDR3 DNA reads TGTGCCAGCGGAGGAGAGATCTATGGCTACACCTTC. As protein: CASGGEIYGYTF.

To note about this clonotype: A read error may be the cause here, since a much bigger clone is one base away. V gene TRBV6-2 or TRBV6-3 combines with J gene TRBJ2-7; D is uncertain. The germline V gene encodes CDR1 MNHEY and CDR2 SVGEGT. The length of the CDR3 is 12 residues. V lost 6 bases and J 4 bases, leaving 10 bases between the germline ends. The CDR3 DNA reads TGTGCCAGCAGCGCCTCAGAATACGAGCAGTACTTC. Translating gives CASSASEYEQYF.

There are many counts of this clonotype. V gene TRBV12-3 or TRBV12-4 combines with J gene TRBJ2-1; TRBD2 agrees at 10 bases. This CDR3 comprises 13 residues. V lost 5 bases and J lost 10; bases outside the gene matches: 5. CDR3 region: CASSPQTSGEQFF. In nucleotides, the CDR3 is TGTGCCAGCAGTCCACAGACTAGCGGGGAGCAGTTCTTC.

This clonotype has a count of ten or more. J is TRBJ1-4 and V is TRBV12-3 or TRBV12-4; 9 positions match TRBD1. This CDR3 has 15 residues. The junction had 7 bases not matched to a gene; V was cut back by 4 bases and J by 7 bases. The chain's CDR3 is CASSSRDREGEKLFF. As DNA, the CDR3 is TGTGCCAGCAGTTCCCGGGACAGGGAGGGTGAAAAACTGTTTTTT.

This sequence joins TRBV15 and TRBJ2-7; 9 nucleotides line up with TRBD2. The CDR3 consists of 18 residues. Trimming took 2 bases from V and 4 from J; bases not matched to a gene: 15. Germline V gene data show CDR1 as LNHNV and CDR2 as YYDKDF (reference sequence). CDR3 sequence reads: CATSRTTLAGSREYEQYF. The CDR3 bases are TGTGCCACCAGCAGAACAACCCTAGCGGGATCGAGGGAATACGAGCAGTACTTC.

This clonotype was seen ten or more times. CDR3 residues: CASSYRDELTYEQYF. DNA of the CDR3: TGTGCCAGCAGTTACCGGGACGAATTGACCTACGAGCAGTACTTC. The V gene is TRBV12-3 or TRBV12-4, the J gene TRBJ2-7; D could derive from TRBD1 or TRBD2 (5 bases each). The CDR3 is 15 residues long. Trimming shortened V by 4 bases and J by 2 bases, and 15 bases separated the two germline ends.

In its sample, this clonotype was seen many times. This chain's CDR3 is CSVAGQYNEQFF. The CDR3 nucleotides are TGCAGTGTAGCGGGACAATACAATGAGCAGTTCTTC. V and J are TRBV20-1 and TRBJ2-1, with 8 bases fitting TRBD2. The CDR3 consists of 12 residues. CDR1 and CDR2 (germline): DFQATT, SNEGSKA (reference sequence). The trim removed 7 bases at V and 4 bases at J, leaving 3 bases unmatched.

This clonotype was seen a few times. This CDR3 reads CATESGESTDTQYF. The CDR3 nucleotides read TGTGCCACCGAATCGGGGGAGAGCACAGATACGCAGTATTTT. V is TRBV25-1 and J is TRBJ2-3, with a weak D call TRBD2 (6 bases). This CDR3 is 14 amino acids long. Germline V gene sequence: CDR1 MGHDK, CDR2 SYGVNS. The V end was cut by 10 bases, the J end by 0 bases, with 14 bases between.

The chain is built from TRBV20-1 and TRBJ2-1; 10 bases are shared with TRBD2. In germline, CDR1 is DFQATT, CDR2 SNEGSKA (reference sequence). The CDR3 length is 19 residues. J lost 2 bases, V lost 6 bases, and 19 bases had no gene match. The CDR3 loop reads CSAQAPGSGRLDTYNEQFF. Here the CDR3 DNA reads TGCAGTGCCCAGGCTCCGGGTAGCGGGAGGTTAGATACCTACAATGAGCAGTTCTTC.

This clonotype was recorded at least ten times. V is TRBV20-1 and J is TRBJ2-5; D is undetermined. The CDR3 contains 15 residues. The V gene's germline CDR1 is DFQATT and CDR2 SNEGSKA (reference sequence). V was cut by 0 bases and J by 4 bases, with 15 bases left in between. CDR3 bases: TGCAGTGCTAGAGATATTGCGGCTAGACTAGAGACCCAGTACTTC. It specifies CSARDIAARLETQYF.

This clonotype has a count of ten or more. The chain uses TRBV20-1 and TRBJ2-1, with 10 bases fitting TRBD2. This CDR3 has 14 residues. The germline gives CDR1 DFQATT, CDR2 SNEGSKA (reference sequence). Trimming removed 4 bases from V and 8 bases from J; junction bases left unmatched: 8. CDR3: CSANLAGEGYEQFF. CDR3 DNA sequence: TGCAGTGCTAATCTAGCGGGAGAGGGCTATGAGCAGTTCTTC.

Many counts were recorded for this clonotype. V is TRBV24-1 and J is TRBJ1-2; weak D call: TRBD1 (6 bases). V lost 5 bases and J 5 bases, leaving 14 bases between the germline ends. Looked up from germline, CDR1 is KGHDR and CDR2 is SFDVKD. This CDR3 has 14 residues. The chain's CDR3 is CATSGGLLSYGYTF. The CDR3 nucleotides read TGTGCCACCAGTGGGGGGCTTCTTTCGTATGGCTACACCTTC.

This clonotype was counted many times. The chain couples TRBV20-1 to TRBJ2-7; D possibly corresponds to TRBD2 (6 bases). Germline V gives CDR1 DFQATT, CDR2 SNEGSKA (reference sequence). The CDR3 is 15 amino acids. With 1 base removed from V and 6 bases from J, the gap between germline ends came to 19 bases. The CDR3 sequence is CSARVRGIASSEQYF. The DNA for the CDR3 is TGCAGTGCTAGAGTTCGGGGGATCGCTTCGAGCGAGCAGTACTTC.

The chain employs TRBV20-1 and TRBJ1-2, with D uncertain. The CDR3 contains 14 residues. Trimming cost V 0 bases and J 2 bases, with 10 bases left between them. Germline loops: CDR1 DFQATT, CDR2 SNEGSKA (reference sequence). CDR3 residues: CSARDRNGNYGYTF. The CDR3 nucleotides are TGCAGTGCTAGAGATCGGAACGGAAACTATGGCTACACCTTC.

V usage is TRBV27 and J usage is TRBJ1-3; 7 positions agree with TRBD1. Germline lookup yields CDR1 MNHEY and CDR2 SMNVEV (reference sequence). The CDR3 is 15 amino acids. J lost 2 bases, V lost 5 bases, and 6 bases had no gene match. The chain's CDR3 is CASSIGTAPGNTIYF. Written as DNA, the CDR3 is TGTGCCAGCAGTATTGGGACAGCCCCTGGAAACACCATATATTTT.

At least ten counts were recorded for this clonotype. The CDR3 nucleotides read TGTGCCAGCAGCTGGGGGGACAGCCAAGAGACCCAGTACTTC. Translating gives CASSWGDSQETQYF. V usage is TRBV7-2 and J usage is TRBJ2-5; the D gene is possibly TRBD1 (7 bases). The CDR3 spans 14 residues. The germline V and J ends were trimmed by 4 bases and 1 base, with 10 bases remaining between them. Germline V gene data show CDR1 as SGHTA and CDR2 as FQGNSA.

This clonotype was recorded at least ten times. This chain joins TRBV10-3 and TRBJ2-1; D remains unclear. Germline V gene sequence: CDR1 ENHRY, CDR2 SYGVKD. The CDR3 extends over 15 amino acids. Trimming took off 2 bases at V and 1 base at J, with 9 bases between the two ends. The CDR3 DNA sequence: TGTGCCATCAGTGAGGGTTTAGTGTCCTACAATGAGCAGTTCTTC. This sequence encodes CAISEGLVSYNEQFF.

This clonotype has ten or more counts. The chain is built from TRBV20-1 and TRBJ1-2; a possible D gene is TRBD1 (5 bases). Germline CDR1 and CDR2: DFQATT and SNEGSKA (reference sequence). The germline V and J ends were trimmed by 5 bases and 4 bases, with 17 bases remaining between them. This CDR3 has 14 residues. The CDR3 sequence: CSAGTGTLSYGYTF. The CDR3 coding sequence is TGCAGTGCTGGGACCGGTACCCTCAGCTATGGCTACACCTTC.

The chain employs TRBV4-3 and TRBJ2-3; D is possibly TRBD2 (5 bases). Germline CDR1 and CDR2: LGHNA and YSLEER. The CDR3 is 15 residues long. Trimming shortened V by 3 bases and J by 6 bases, and 16 bases separated the two germline ends. CDR3 DNA sequence: TGCGCCAGCAGCCATCATAAGGGTTCGGGGGATACGCAGTATTTT. Encoded protein: CASSHHKGSGDTQYF.